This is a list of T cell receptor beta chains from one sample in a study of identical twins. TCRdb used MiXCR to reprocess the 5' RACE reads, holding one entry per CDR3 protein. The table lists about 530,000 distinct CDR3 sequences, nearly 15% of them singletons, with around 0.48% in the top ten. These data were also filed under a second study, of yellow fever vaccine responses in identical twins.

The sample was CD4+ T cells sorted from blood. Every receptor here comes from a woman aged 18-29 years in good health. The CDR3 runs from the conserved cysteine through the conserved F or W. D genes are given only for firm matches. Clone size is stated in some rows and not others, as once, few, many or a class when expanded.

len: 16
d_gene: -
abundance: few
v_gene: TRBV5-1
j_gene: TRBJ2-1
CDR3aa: CASSSSLQGGSGEQFF
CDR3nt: TGCGCCAGCAGCTCGTCTTTACAGGGGGGGTCGGGTGAGCAGTTCTTC

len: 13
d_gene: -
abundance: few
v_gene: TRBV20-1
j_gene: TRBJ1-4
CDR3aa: CSANTQGDEKLFF
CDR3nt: TGCAGTGCTAATACACAGGGCGACGAAAAACTGTTTTTT

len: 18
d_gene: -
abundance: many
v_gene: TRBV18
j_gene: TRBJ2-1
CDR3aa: CASSPPVGRSSSYNEQFF
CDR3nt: TGTGCCAGCTCACCACCGGTTGGCAGGTCTAGCTCCTACAATGAGCAGTTCTTC

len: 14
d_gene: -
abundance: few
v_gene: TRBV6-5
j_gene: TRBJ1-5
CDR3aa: CASSYTGRDQPQHF
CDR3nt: TGTGCCAGCAGTTACACAGGGCGGGATCAGCCCCAGCATTTT

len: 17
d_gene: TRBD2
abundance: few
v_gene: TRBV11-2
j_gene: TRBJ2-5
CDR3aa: CASSPNFELAGQETQYF
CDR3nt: TGTGCCAGCAGCCCTAACTTCGAACTAGCGGGGCAAGAGACCCAGTACTTC

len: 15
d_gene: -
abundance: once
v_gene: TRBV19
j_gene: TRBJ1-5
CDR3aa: CASSIGGDRNQPQHF
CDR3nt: TGTGCCAGTAGTATAGGTGGGGACCGCAATCAGCCCCAGCATTTT

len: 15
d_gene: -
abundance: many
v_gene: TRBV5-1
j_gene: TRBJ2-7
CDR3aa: CASSLVASRPYEQYF
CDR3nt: TGCGCCAGCAGCTTGGTGGCTAGCCGACCTTACGAGCAGTACTTC

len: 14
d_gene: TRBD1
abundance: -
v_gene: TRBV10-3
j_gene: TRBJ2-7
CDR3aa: CAIREGQVSYEQYF
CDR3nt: TGTGCCATCAGGGAAGGACAGGTCTCCTACGAGCAGTACTTC

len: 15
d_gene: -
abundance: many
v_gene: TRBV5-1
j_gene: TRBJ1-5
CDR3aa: CASSLDGQPLRPQHF
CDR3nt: TGCGCCAGCAGCTTGGACGGACAGCCGCTGAGGCCCCAGCATTTT

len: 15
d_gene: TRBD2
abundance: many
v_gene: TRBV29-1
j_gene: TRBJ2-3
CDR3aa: CSVGGAGTSTDTQYF
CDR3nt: TGCAGCGTTGGTGGAGCGGGAACTAGCACAGATACGCAGTATTTT

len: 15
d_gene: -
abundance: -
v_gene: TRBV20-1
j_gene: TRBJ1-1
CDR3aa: CSATYTQGPITGAFF
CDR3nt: TGCAGTGCTACGTACACACAGGGTCCCATCACGGGAGCTTTCTTT

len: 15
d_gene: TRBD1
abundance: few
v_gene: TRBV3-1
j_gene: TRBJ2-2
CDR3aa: CASRRPDRAAGELFF
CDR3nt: TGTGCCAGCAGGCGGCCGGACAGGGCGGCCGGGGAGCTGTTTTTT

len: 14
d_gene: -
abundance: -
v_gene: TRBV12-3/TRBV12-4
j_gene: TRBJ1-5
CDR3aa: CASTRDYSNQPQHF
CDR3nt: TGTGCCAGCACTCGGGACTACAGCAATCAGCCCCAGCATTTT

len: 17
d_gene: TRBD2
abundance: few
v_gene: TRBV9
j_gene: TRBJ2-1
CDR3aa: CASSVGLAMSSYNEQFF
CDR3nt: TGTGCCAGCAGCGTAGGACTAGCCATGAGCTCCTACAATGAGCAGTTCTTC

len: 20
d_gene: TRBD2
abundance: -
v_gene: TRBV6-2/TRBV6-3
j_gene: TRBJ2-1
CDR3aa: CASSYSARLAEPPAYNEQFF
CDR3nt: TGTGCCAGCAGTTACTCGGCACGACTAGCGGAACCCCCCGCATACAATGAGCAGTTCTTC

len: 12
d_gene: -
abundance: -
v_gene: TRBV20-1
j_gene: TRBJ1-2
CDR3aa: CSASREVKGYTF
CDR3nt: TGCAGTGCTAGCAGGGAAGTAAAAGGCTACACCTTC

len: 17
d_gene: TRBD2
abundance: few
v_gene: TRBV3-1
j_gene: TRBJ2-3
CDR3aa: CASSQSLAGGPADTQYF
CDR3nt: TGTGCCAGCAGCCAATCGCTAGCGGGAGGGCCAGCAGATACGCAGTATTTT

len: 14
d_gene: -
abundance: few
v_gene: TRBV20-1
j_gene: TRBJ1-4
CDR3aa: CSARPLVPDEKLFF
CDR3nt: TGCAGTGCTAGACCCCTTGTGCCCGATGAAAAACTGTTTTTT

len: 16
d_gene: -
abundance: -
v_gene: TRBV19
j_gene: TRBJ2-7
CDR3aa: CASSTAGAGAFYEQYF
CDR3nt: TGTGCCAGTAGTACCGCCGGCGCGGGTGCCTTCTACGAGCAGTACTTC

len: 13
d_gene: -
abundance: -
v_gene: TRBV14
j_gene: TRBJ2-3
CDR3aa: CASSQSSTGTQYF
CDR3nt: TGTGCCAGCAGCCAAAGCTCTACCGGTACGCAGTATTTT

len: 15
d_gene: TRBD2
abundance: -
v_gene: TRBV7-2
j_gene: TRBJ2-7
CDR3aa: CASSLSSGDPYEQYF
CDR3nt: TGTGCCAGCAGCTTGTCTAGCGGGGATCCCTACGAGCAGTACTTC

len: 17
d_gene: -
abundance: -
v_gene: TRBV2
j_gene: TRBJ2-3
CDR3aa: CASSGDAMGGATDTQYF
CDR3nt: TGTGCCAGCAGTGGGGACGCGATGGGGGGCGCGACAGATACGCAGTATTTT

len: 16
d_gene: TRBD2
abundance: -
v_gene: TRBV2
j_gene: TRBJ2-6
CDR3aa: CASSKAGSSGANVLTF
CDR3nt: TGTGCCAGCAGTAAAGCGGGAAGCTCTGGGGCCAACGTCCTGACTTTC

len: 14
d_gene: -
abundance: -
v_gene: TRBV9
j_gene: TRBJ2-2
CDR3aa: CASSPQPNTGELFF
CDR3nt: TGTGCCAGCAGCCCACAGCCGAACACCGGGGAGCTGTTTTTT

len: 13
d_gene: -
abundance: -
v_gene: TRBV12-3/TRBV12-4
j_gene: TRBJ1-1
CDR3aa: CASKNDANTEAFF
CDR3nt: TGTGCCAGCAAAAATGATGCGAACACTGAAGCTTTCTTT

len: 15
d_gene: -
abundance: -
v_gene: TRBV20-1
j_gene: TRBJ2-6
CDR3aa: CSASDGLSGANVLTF
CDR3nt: TGCAGTGCTAGTGATGGATTATCTGGGGCCAACGTCCTGACTTTC

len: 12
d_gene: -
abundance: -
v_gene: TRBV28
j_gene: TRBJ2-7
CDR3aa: CASSFTAYEQYF
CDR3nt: TGTGCCAGCAGTTTTACAGCCTACGAGCAGTACTTC

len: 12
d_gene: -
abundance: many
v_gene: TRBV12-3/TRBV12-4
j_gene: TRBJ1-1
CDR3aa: CASSLRGSEAFF
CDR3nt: TGTGCCAGCAGTTTACGTGGCAGTGAAGCTTTCTTT

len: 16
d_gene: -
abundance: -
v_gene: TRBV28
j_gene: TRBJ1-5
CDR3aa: CASSGGRGISNQPQHF
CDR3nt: TGTGCCAGCAGCGGGGGGCGAGGGATTAGCAATCAGCCCCAGCATTTT

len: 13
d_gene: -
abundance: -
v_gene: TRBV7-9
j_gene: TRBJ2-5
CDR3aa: CASSLDALETQYF
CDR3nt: TGTGCCAGCAGCTTAGACGCGTTGGAGACCCAGTACTTC

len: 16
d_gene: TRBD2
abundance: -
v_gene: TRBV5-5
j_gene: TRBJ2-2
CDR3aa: CASSYGLADNTGELFF
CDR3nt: TGTGCCAGCAGCTATGGACTAGCGGACAACACCGGGGAGCTGTTTTTT

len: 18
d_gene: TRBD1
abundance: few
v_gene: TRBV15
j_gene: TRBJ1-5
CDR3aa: CATSRDRPGTGAAQPQHF
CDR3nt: TGTGCCACCAGCAGAGATCGTCCCGGGACAGGGGCGGCTCAGCCCCAGCATTTT

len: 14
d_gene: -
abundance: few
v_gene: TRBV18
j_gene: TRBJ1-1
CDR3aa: CASSNTASSFEAFF
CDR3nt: TGTGCCAGCTCAAACACCGCTTCCAGCTTTGAAGCTTTCTTT

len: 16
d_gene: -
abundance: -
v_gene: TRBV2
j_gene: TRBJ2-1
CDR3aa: CASSEMGPSSYNEQFF
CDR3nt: TGTGCCAGCAGTGAGATGGGTCCCAGCTCCTACAATGAGCAGTTCTTC

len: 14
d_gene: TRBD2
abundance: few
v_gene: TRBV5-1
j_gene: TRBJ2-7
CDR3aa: CASTTTSGAYEQYF
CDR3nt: TGCGCCAGCACCACAACTAGCGGAGCATACGAGCAGTACTTC

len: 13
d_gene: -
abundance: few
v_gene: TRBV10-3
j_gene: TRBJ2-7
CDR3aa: CAIKTDYSYEQYF
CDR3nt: TGTGCCATCAAAACGGACTACTCCTACGAGCAGTACTTC

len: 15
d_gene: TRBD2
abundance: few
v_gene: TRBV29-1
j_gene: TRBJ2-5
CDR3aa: CSVGNLAGFRETQYF
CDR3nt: TGCAGCGTTGGGAACCTAGCGGGGTTTAGAGAGACCCAGTACTTC

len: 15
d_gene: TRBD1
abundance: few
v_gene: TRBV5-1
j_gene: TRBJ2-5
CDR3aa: CASSLAQGAGETQYF
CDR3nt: TGCGCCAGCAGCTTGGCTCAGGGGGCGGGTGAGACCCAGTACTTC

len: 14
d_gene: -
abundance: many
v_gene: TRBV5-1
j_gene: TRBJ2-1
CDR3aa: CASSLAIRYSEQFF
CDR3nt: TGCGCCAGCAGCTTGGCCATCAGGTATAGTGAGCAGTTCTTC

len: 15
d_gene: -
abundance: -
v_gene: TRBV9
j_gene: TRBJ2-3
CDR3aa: CASSASVRVTDTQYF
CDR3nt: TGTGCCAGCAGCGCTAGCGTCCGAGTCACAGATACGCAGTATTTT

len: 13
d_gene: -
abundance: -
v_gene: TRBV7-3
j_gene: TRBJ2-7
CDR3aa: CASSLALNYEQYF
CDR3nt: TGTGCCAGCAGCTTAGCACTGAACTACGAGCAGTACTTC

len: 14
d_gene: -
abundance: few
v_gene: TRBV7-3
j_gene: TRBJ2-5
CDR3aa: CASSLGGPGETQYF
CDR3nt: TGTGCCAGCAGCTTAGGAGGGCCCGGGGAGACCCAGTACTTC

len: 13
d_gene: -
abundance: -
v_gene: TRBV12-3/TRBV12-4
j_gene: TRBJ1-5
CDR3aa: CASSSGEYQPQHF
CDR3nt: TGTGCCAGCAGTTCGGGGGAATACCAGCCCCAGCATTTT

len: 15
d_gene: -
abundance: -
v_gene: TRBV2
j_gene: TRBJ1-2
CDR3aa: CASSEALLGVRGYTF
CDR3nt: TGTGCCAGCAGTGAAGCGCTTCTCGGGGTTCGTGGCTACACCTTC

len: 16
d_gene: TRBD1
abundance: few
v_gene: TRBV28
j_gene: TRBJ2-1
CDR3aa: CASSFRRTGGGNEQFF
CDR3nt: TGTGCCAGCAGTTTCCGGAGGACAGGGGGTGGCAATGAGCAGTTCTTC

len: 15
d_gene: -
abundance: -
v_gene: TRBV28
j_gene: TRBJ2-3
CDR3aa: CASSPQGSPTDTQYF
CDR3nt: TGTGCCAGCAGTCCCCAGGGTAGCCCCACAGATACGCAGTATTTT

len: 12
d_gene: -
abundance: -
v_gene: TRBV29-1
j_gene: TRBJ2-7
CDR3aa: CAGPHRAYEQYF
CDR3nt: TGCGCTGGACCTCATCGCGCCTACGAGCAGTACTTC

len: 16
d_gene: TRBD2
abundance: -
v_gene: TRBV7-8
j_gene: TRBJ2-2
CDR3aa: CASNRYGLVNTGELFF
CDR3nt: TGTGCCAGCAACCGATACGGACTAGTAAACACCGGGGAGCTGTTTTTT

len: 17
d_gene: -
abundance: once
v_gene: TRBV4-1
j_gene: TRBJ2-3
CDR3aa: CASSRYGTMSSTDTQYF
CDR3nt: TGCGCCAGCAGCCGCTACGGGACCATGTCTAGCACAGATACGCAGTATTTT